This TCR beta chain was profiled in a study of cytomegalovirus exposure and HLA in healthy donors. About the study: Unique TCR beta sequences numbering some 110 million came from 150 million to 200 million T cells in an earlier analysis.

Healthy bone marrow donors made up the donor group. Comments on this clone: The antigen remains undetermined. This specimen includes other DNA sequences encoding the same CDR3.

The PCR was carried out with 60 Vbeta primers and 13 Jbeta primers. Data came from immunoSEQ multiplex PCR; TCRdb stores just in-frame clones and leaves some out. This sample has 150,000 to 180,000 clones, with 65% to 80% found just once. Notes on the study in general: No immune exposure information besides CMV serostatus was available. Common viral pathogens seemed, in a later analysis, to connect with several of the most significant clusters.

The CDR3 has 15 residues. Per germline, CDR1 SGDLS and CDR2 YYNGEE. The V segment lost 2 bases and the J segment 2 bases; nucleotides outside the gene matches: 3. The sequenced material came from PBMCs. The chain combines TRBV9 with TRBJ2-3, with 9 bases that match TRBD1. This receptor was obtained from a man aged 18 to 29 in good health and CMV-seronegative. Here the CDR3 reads CASSVRDRVTDTQYF. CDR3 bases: TGTGCCAGCAGCGTCCGGGACAGGGTCACAGATACGCAGTATTTT.